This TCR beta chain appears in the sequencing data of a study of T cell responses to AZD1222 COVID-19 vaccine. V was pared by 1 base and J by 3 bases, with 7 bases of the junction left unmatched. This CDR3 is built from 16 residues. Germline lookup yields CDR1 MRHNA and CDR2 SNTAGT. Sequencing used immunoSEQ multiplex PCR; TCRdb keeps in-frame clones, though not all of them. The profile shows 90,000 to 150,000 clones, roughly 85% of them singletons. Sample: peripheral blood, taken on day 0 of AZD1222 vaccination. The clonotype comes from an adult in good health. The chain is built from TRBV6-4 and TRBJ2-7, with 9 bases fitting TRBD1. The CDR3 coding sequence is TGTGCCAGCAGTGACTTCCGGGACAGGGTCGGCTACGAGCAGTACTTC. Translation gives CASSDFRDRVGYEQYF.